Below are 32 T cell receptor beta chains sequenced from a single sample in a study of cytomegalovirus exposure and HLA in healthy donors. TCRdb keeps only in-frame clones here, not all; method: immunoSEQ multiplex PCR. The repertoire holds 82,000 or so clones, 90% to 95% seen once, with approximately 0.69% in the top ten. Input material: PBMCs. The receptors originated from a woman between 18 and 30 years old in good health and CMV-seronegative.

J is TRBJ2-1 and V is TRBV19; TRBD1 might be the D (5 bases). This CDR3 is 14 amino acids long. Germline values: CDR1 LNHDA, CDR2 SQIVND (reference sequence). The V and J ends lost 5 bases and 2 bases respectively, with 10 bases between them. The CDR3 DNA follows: TGTGCCAGTAGTTCCAGGGATACCTACAATGAGCAGTTCTTC. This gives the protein CASSSRDTYNEQFF.

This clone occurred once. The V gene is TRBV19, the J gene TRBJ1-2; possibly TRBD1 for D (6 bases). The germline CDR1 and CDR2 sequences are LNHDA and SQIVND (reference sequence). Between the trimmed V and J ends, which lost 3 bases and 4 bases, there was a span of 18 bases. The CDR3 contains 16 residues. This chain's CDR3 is CASSIAEVRTAYGYTF. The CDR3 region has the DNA TGTGCCAGTAGTATCGCTGAGGTACGGACAGCCTATGGCTACACCTTC.

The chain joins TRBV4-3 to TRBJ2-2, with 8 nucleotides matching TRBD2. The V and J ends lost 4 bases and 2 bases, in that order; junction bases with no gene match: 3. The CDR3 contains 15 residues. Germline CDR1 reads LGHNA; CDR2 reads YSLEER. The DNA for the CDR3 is TGCGCCAGCAGCCTGGGACTAGTAAACACCGGGGAGCTGTTTTTT. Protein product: CASSLGLVNTGELFF.

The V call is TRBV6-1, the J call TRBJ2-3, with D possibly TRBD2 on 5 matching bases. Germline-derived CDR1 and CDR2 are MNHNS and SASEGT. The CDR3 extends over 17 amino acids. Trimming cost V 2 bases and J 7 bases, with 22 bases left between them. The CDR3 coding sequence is TGTGCCAGCAGTGAAACGGACCCCGGCATTGGGGAGAATACGCAGTATTTT. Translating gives CASSETDPGIGENTQYF.

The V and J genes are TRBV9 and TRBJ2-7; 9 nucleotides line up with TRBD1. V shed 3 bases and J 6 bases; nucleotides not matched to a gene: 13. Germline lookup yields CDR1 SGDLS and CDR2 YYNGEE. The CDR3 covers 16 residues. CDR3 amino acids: CASSGTGGRSVSEQYF. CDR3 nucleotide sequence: TGTGCCAGCAGCGGAACAGGGGGCAGGAGTGTATCCGAGCAGTACTTC.

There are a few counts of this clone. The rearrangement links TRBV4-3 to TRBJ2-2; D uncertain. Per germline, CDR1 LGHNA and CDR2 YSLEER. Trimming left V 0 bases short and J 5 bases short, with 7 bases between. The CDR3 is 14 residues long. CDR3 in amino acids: CASSQEVQTGELFF. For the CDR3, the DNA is TGCGCCAGCAGCCAAGAGGTGCAGACCGGGGAGCTGTTTTTT.

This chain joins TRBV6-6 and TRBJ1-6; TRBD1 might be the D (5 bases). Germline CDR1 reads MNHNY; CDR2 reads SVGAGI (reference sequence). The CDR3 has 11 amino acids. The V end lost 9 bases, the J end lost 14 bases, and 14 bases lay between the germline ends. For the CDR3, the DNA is TGTGCCAGTATGGGGGGTGGAGCCCTCCACTTT. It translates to CASMGGGALHF.

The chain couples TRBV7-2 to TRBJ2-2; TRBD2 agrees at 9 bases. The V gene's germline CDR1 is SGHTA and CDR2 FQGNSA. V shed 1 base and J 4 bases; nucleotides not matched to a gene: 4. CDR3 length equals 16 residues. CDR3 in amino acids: CASSLVAGDRTGELFF. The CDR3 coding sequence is TGTGCCAGCAGCTTAGTAGCGGGAGATCGCACCGGGGAGCTGTTTTTT.

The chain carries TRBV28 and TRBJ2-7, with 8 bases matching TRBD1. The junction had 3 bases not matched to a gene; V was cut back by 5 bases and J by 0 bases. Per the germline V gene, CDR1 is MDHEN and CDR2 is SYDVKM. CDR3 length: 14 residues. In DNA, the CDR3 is TGTGCCAGCAGTAGGACAGGGATCTCCTACGAGCAGTACTTC. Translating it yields CASSRTGISYEQYF.

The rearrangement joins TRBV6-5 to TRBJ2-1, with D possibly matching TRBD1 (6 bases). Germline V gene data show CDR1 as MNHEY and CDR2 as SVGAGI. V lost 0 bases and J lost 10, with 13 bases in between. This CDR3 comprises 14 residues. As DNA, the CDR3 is TGTGCCAGCAGTTACTCAACAGGGTTGCTAGAGCAGTTCTTC. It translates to CASSYSTGLLEQFF.

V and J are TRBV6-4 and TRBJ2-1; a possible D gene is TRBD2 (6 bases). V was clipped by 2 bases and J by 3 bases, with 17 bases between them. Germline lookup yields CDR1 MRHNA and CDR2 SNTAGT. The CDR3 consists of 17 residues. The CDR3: CASSDGGLTGDYNEQFF. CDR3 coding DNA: TGTGCCAGCAGTGACGGCGGCCTGACGGGAGACTACAATGAGCAGTTCTTC.

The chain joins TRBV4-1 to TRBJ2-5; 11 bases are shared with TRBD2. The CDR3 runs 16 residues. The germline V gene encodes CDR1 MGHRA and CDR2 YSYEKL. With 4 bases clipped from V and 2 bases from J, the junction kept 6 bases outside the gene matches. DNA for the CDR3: TGCGCCAGCAGCCGGTTAGCGGGGGGGAAACAAGAGACCCAGTACTTC. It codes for CASSRLAGGKQETQYF.

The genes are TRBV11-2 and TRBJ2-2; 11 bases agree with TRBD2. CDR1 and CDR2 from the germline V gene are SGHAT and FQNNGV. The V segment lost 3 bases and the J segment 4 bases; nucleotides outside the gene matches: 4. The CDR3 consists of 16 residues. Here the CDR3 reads CASSFSGGAITGELFF. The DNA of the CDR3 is TGTGCCAGCAGCTTTAGCGGGGGGGCGATCACCGGGGAGCTGTTTTTT.

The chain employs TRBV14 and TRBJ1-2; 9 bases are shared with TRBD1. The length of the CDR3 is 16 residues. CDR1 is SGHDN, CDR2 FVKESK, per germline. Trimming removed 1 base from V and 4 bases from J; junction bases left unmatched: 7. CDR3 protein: CASSQVGTGITYGYTF. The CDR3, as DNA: TGTGCCAGCAGCCAAGTGGGGACAGGGATCACCTATGGCTACACCTTC.

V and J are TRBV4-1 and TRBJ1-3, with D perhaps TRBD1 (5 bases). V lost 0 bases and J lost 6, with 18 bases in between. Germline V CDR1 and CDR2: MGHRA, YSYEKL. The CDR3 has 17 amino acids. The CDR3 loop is CASSQDWKSGGTNTIYF. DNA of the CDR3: TGCGCCAGCAGCCAAGATTGGAAATCGGGGGGAACAAACACCATATATTTT.

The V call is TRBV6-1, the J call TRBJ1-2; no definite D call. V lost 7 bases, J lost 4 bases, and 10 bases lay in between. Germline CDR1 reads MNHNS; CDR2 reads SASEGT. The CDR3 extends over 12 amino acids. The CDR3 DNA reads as TGTGCCAGCACGGACGGACTCTATGGCTACACCTTC. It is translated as CASTDGLYGYTF.

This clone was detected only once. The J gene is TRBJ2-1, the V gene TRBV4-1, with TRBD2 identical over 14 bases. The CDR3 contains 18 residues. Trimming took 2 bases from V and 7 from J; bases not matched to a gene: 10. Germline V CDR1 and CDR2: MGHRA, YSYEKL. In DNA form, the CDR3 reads TGCGCCAGCAGCCAAAAAAGGGGGACTAGCGGGAGTTCAAATGAGCAGTTCTTC. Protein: CASSQKRGTSGSSNEQFF.

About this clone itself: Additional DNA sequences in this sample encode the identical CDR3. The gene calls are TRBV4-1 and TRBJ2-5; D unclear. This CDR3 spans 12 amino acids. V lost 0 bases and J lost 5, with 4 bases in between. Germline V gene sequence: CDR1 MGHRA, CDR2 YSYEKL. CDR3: CASSQDRETQYF. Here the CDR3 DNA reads TGCGCCAGCAGCCAAGACCGGGAGACCCAGTACTTC.

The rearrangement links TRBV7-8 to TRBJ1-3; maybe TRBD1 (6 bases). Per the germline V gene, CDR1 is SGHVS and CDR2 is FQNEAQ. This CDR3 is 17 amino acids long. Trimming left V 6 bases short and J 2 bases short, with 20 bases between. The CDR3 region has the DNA TGTGCCAGCAGTGGAAGGGGAGGGGGATCGACTGGAAACACCATATATTTT. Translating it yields CASSGRGGGSTGNTIYF.

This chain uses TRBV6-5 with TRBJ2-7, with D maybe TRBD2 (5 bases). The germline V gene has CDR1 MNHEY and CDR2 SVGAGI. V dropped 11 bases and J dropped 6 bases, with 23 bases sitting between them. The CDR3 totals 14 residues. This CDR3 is CAVTGAGGSSEQYF. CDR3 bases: TGTGCCGTCACGGGCGCAGGAGGCTCGAGCGAGCAGTACTTC.

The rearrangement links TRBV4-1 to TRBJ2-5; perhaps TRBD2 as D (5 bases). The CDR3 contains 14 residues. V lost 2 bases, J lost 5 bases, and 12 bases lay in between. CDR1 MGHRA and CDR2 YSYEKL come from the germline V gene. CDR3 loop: CASSQRGSRETQYF. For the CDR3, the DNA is TGCGCCAGCAGCCAAAGAGGGAGCAGGGAGACCCAGTACTTC.

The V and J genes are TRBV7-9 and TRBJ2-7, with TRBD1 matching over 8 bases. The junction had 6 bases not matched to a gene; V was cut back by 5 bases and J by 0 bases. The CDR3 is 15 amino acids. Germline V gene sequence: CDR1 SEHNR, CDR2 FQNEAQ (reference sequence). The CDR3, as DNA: TGTGCCAGCAGCCACTGGGGACAGGTCTCCTACGAGCAGTACTTC. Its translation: CASSHWGQVSYEQYF.

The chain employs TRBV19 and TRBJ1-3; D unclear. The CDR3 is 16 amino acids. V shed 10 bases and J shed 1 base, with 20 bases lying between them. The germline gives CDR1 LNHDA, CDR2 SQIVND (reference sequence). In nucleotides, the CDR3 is TGTGCCACCGCTATTTCCGGAGAGATTTCTGGAAACACCATATATTTT. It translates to CATAISGEISGNTIYF.

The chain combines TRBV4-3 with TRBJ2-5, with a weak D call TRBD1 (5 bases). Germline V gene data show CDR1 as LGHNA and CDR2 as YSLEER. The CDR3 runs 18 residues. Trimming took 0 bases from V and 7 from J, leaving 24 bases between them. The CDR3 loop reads CASSQEGFWQGSIMTQYF. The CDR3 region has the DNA TGCGCCAGCAGCCAAGAGGGTTTCTGGCAGGGCAGCATTATGACCCAGTACTTC.

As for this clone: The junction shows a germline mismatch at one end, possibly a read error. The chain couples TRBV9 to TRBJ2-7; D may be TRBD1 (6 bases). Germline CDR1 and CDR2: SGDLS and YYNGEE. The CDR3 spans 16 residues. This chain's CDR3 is CASSVSPKGVSYGQYF. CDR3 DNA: TGTGCCAGCAGCGTATCTCCCAAGGGGGTCTCCTACGGGCAGTACTTC.

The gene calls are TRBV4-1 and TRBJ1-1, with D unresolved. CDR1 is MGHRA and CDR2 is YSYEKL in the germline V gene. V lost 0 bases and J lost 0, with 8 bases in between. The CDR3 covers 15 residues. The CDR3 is CASSQEAQVNTEAFF. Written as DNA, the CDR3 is TGCGCCAGCAGCCAAGAGGCCCAAGTGAACACTGAAGCTTTCTTT.

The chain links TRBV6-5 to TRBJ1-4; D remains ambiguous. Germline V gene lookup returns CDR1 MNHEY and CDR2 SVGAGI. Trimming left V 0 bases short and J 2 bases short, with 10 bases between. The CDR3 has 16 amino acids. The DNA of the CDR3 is TGTGCCAGCAGTTACTCGTATGGGAGCACTAATGAAAAACTGTTTTTT. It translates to CASSYSYGSTNEKLFF.

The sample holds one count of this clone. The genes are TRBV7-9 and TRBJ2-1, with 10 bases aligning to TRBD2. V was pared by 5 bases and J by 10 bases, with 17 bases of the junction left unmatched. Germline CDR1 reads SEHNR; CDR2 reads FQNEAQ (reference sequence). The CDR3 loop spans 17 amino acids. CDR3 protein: CASSTPLRASGSGEQFF. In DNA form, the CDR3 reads TGTGCCAGCAGCACCCCCCTTAGGGCTAGCGGGAGTGGAGAGCAGTTCTTC.

DNA for the CDR3: TGTGCCAGCAGCTTAGGCGGGGGGCACGACGATACGCAGTATTTT. It translates to CASSLGGGHDDTQYF. V is TRBV7-9 and J is TRBJ2-3, with 8 bases aligning to TRBD2. V lost 1 base to trimming and J lost 6 bases; unmatched junction nucleotides: 6. The CDR3 sequence is 15 residues long. Germline V lookup: CDR1 SEHNR, CDR2 FQNEAQ (reference sequence).

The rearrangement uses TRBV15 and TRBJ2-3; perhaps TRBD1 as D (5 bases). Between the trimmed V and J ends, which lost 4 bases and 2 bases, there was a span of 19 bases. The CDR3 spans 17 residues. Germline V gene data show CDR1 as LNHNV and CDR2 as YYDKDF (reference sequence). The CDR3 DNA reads TGTGCCACCAGCAATCTTTGGGTGCAGGGTTTCACAGATACGCAGTATTTT. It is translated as CATSNLWVQGFTDTQYF.

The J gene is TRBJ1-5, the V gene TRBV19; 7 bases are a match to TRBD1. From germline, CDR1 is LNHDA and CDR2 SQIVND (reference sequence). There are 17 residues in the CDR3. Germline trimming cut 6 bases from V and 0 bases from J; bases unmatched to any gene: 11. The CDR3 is CASRPSGTAYSNQPQHF. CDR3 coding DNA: TGTGCCAGTAGACCATCCGGGACAGCCTATAGCAATCAGCCCCAGCATTTT. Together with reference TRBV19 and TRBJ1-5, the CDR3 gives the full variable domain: DGGITQSPKYLFRKEGQNVTLSCEQNLNHDAMYWYRQDPGQGLRLIYYSQIVNDFQKGDIAEGYSVSREKKESFPLTVTSAQKNPTAFYLCASRPSGTAYSNQPQHFGDGTRLSIL.

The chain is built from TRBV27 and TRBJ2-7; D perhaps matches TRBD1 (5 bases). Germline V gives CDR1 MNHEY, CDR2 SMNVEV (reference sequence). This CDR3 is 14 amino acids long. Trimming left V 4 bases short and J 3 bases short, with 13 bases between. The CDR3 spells CASSSTGRIYEQYF. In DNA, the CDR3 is TGTGCCAGCAGTTCAACAGGCCGGATCTACGAGCAGTACTTC.